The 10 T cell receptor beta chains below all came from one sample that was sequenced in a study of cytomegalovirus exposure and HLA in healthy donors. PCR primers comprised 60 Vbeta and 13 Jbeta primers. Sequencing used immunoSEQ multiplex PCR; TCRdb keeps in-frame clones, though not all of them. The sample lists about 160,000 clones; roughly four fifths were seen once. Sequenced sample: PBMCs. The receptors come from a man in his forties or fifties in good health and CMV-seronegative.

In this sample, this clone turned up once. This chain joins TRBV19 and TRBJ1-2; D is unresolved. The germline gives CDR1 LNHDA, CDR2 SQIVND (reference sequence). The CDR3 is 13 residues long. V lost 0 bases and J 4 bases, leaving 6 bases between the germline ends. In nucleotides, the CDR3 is TGTGCCAGTAGTATAGAACACCCCTATGGCTACACCTTC. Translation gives CASSIEHPYGYTF.

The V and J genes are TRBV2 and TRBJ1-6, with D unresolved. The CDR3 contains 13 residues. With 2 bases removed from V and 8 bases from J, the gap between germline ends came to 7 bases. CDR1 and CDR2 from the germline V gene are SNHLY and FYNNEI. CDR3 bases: TGTGCCAGCAGTGAAAATTCAGATTCACCCCTCCACTTT. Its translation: CASSENSDSPLHF.

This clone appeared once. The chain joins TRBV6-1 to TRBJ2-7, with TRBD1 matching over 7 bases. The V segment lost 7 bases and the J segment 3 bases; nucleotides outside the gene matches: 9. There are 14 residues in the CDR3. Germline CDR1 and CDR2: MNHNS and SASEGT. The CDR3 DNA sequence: TGTGCCAGCAAGCCCTCGGGGACAGTCTACGAGCAGTACTTC. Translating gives CASKPSGTVYEQYF.

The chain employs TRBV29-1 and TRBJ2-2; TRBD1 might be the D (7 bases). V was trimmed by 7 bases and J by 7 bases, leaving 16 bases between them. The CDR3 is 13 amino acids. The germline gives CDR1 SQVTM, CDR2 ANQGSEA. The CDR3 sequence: CSAGQEGGGELFF. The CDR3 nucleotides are TGCAGCGCCGGACAGGAGGGGGGCGGGGAGCTGTTTTTT.

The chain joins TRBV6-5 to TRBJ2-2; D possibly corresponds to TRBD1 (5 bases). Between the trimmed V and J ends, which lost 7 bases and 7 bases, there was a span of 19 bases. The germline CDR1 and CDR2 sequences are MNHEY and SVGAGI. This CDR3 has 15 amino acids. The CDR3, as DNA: TGTGCCAGCACCAAGGATAAGATCCAGGGCGGGGAGCTGTTTTTT. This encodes CASTKDKIQGGELFF.

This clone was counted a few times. CDR3 DNA: TGCGCCAGCAGTACAACCGGGACAAGCACCGGGGAGCTGTTTTTT. It encodes CASSTTGTSTGELFF. The J gene is TRBJ2-2, the V gene TRBV5-1, with a weak D call TRBD1 (6 bases). The germline V gene has CDR1 SGHRS and CDR2 YFSETQ. There are 15 residues in the CDR3. V dropped 5 bases and J dropped 4 bases, with 15 bases sitting between them.

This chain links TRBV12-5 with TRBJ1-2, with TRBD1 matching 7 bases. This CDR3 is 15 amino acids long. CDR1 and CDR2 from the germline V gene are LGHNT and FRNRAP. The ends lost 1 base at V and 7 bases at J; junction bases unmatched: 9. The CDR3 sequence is CASGLGTTGAGGYTF. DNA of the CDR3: TGTGCTAGTGGTTTGGGGACTACAGGGGCAGGTGGCTACACCTTC. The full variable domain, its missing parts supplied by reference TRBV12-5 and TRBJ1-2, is DARVTQTPRHKVTEMGQEVTMRCQPILGHNTVFWYRQTMMQGLELLAYFRNRAPLDDSGMPKDRFSAEMPDATLATLKIQPSEPRDSAVYFCASGLGTTGAGGYTFGSGTRLTVV.

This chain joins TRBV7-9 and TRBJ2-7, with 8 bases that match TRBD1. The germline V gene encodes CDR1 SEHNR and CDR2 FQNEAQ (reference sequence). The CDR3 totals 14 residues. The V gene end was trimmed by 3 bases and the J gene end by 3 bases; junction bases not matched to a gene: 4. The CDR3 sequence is CASSFKDRVYEQYF. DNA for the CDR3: TGTGCCAGCAGCTTTAAGGACAGGGTCTACGAGCAGTACTTC.

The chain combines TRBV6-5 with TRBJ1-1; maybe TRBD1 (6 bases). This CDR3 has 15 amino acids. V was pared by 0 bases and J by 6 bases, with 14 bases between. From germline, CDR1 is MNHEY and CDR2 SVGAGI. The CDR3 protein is CASSYSWKWGPEAFF. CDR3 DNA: TGTGCCAGCAGTTACTCATGGAAATGGGGGCCTGAAGCTTTCTTT.

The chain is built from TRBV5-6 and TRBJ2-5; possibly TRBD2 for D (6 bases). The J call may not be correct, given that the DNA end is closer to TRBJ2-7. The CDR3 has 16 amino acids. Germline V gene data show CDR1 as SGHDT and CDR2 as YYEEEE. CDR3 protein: CASSLAGSGLSYEQYF. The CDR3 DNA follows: TGTGCCAGCAGCTTGGCGGGCAGCGGGCTCTCCTACGAGCAGTACTTC.